The clone carrying this T cell receptor (beta chain) showed up just once. Original methodology: Researchers report that nucleated cell counts were estimated from reference gene primer amplification. Clones were read by immunoSEQ multiplex PCR, and TCRdb kept only the in-frame ones, dropping some. V and J calls and clone size are those listed in that table; D and trimming were worked out from the DNA. The repertoire holds about 220,000 clones, with around 88% as singletons. This sample stems from a study of blood T cell repertoires in COVID-19. About the study: Whether acute or convalescent, the COVID-19 samples came from the United States, Italy and Spain. T cells, B-cell-depleted T cells, or PBMCs supplied cDNA or gDNA.

The source material was PBMCs or T cells enriched from blood (not recorded which). The clonotype comes from a woman in her forties or fifties with acute COVID-19.

The CDR3 nucleotides are TGTGCCAGCTCACCCGACAGGGATCGGGCCTACGAGCAGTACTTC. It is translated as CASSPDRDRAYEQYF. The chain carries TRBV18 and TRBJ2-7, with 7 bases that match TRBD1. Germline V gene lookup returns CDR1 KGHSH and CDR2 LQKENI. V shed 3 bases and J 2 bases; nucleotides not matched to a gene: 7. The length of the CDR3 is 15 residues.